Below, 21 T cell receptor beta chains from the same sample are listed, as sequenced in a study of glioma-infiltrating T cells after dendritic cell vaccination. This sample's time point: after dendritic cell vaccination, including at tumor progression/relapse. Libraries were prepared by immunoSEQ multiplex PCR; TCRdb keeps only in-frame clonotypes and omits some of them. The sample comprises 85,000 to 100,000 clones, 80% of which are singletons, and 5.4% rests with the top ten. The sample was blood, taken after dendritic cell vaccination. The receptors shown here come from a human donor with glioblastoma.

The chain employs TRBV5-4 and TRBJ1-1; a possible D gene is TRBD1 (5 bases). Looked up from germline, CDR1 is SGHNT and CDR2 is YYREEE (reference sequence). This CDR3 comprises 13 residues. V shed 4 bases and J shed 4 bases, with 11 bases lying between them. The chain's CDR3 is CASSPVGGTEAFF. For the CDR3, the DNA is TGTGCCAGCAGCCCAGTGGGGGGCACTGAAGCTTTCTTT. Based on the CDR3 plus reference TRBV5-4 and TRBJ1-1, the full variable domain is ETGVTQSPTHLIKTRGQQVTLRCSSQSGHNTVSWYQQALGQGPQFIFQYYREEENGRGNFPPRFSGLQFPNYSSELNVNALELDDSALYLCASSPVGGTEAFFGQGTRLTVV.

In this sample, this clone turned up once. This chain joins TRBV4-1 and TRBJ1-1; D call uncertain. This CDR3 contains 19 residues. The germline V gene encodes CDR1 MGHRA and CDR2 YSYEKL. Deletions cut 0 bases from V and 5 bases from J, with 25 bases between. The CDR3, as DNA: TGCGCCAGCAGCCAAGATTATCTTCGGATCGAGGACTTACGGACTGAAGCTTTCTTT. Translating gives CASSQDYLRIEDLRTEAFF.

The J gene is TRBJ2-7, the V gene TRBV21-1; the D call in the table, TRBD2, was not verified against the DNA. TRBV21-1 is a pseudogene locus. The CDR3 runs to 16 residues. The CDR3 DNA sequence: TGTGCCAGCAGCAAACGGGAGGGGGGGGAACCCTACGAGCAGTACTTC. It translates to CASSKREGGEPYEQYF.

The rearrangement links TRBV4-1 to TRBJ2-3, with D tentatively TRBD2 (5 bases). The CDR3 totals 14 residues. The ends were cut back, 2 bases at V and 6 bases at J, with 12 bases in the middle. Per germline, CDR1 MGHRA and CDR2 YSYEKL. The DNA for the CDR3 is TGCGCCAGCAGCCAACCTCCGAGGGCGGATACGCAGTATTTT. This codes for CASSQPPRADTQYF.

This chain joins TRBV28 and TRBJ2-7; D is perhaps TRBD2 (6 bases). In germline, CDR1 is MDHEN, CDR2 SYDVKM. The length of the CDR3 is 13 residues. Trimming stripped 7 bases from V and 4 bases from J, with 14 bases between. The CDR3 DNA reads TGTGCCAGCACTGGAGGGAGTTATTACGAGCAGTACTTC. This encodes CASTGGSYYEQYF.

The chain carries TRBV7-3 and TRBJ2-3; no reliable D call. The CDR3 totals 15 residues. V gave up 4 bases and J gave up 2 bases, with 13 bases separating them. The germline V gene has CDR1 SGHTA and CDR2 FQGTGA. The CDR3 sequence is CASSSLGRHTDTQYF. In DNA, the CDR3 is TGTGCCAGCAGCTCCCTTGGGCGACACACAGATACGCAGTATTTT. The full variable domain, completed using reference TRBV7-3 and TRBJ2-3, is GAGVSQTPSNKVTEKGKYVELRCDPISGHTALYWYRQSLGQGPEFLIYFQGTGAADDSGLPNDRFFAVRPEGSVSTLKIQRTERGDSAVYLCASSSLGRHTDTQYFGPGTRLTVL.

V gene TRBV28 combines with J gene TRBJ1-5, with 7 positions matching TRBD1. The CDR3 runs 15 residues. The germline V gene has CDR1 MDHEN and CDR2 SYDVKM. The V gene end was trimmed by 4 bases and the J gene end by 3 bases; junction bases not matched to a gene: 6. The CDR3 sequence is CASSSGGTANQPQHF. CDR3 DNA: TGTGCCAGCAGTTCCGGCGGGACAGCCAATCAGCCCCAGCATTTT.

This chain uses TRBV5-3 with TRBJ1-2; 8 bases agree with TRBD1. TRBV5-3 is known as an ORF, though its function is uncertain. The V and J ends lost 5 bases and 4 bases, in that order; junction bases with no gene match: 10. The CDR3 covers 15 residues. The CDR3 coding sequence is TGTGCCAGAAGGTCCGCCCCCGGGACAGGCTATGGCTACACCTTC. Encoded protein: CARRSAPGTGYGYTF.

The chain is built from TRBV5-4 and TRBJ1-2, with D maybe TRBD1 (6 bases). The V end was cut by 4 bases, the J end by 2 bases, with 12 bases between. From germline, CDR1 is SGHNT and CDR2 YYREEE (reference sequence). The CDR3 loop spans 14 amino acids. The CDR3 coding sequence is TGTGCCAGCAGCCCTGCAGGGGCCAACTATGGCTACACCTTC. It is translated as CASSPAGANYGYTF. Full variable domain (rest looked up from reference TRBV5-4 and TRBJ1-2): ETGVTQSPTHLIKTRGQQVTLRCSSQSGHNTVSWYQQALGQGPQFIFQYYREEENGRGNFPPRFSGLQFPNYSSELNVNALELDDSALYLCASSPAGANYGYTFGSGTRLTVV.

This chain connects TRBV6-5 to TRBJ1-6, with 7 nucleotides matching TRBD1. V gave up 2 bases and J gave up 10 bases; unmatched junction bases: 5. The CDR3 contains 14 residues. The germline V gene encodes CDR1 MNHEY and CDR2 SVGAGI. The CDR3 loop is CASSYPAGGSPLHF. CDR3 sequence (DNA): TGTGCCAGCAGTTACCCCGCAGGGGGGTCACCCCTCCACTTT.

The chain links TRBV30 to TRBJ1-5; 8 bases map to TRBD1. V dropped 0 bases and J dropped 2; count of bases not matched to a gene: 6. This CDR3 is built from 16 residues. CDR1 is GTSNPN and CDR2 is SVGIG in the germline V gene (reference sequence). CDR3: CAWSVPGGSGNQPQHF. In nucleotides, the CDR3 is TGTGCCTGGAGTGTACCAGGGGGCTCGGGCAATCAGCCCCAGCATTTT. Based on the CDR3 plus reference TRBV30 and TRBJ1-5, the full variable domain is SQTIHQWPATLVQPVGSPLSLECTVEGTSNPNLYWYRQAAGRGLQLLFYSVGIGQISSEVPQNLSASRPQDRQFILSSKKLLLSDSGFYLCAWSVPGGSGNQPQHFGDGTRLSIL.

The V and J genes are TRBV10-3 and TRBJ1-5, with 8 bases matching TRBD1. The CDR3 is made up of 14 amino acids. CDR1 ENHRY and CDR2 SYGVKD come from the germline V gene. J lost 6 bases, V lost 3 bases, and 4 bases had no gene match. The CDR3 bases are TGTGCCATCAGTGATTCAGGGGGCGGTCAGCCCCAGCATTTT. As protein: CAISDSGGGQPQHF.

Here the CDR3 reads CSASFLRVYTF. CDR3 DNA sequence: TGCAGTGCTAGCTTTCTGAGGGTCTACACCTTC. This chain links TRBV20-1 with TRBJ1-2; no definite D call. Germline V gene sequence: CDR1 DFQATT, CDR2 SNEGSKA (reference sequence). The V and J ends lost 3 bases and 10 bases respectively, with 12 bases between them. The CDR3 has 11 residues.

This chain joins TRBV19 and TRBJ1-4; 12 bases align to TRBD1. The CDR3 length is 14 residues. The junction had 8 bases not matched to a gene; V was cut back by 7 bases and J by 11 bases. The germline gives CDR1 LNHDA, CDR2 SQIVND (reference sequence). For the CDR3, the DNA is TGTGCCAGTACCGAGGGACAGGGGGCGCGTAAACTGTTTTTT. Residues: CASTEGQGARKLFF.

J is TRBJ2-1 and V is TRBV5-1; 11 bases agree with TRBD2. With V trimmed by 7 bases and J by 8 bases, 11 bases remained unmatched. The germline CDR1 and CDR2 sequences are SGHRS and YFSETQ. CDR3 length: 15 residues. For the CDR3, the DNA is TGCGCCAGCCGTCTTCTACTAGCGGGAGTTCATGAGCAGTTCTTC. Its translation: CASRLLLAGVHEQFF.

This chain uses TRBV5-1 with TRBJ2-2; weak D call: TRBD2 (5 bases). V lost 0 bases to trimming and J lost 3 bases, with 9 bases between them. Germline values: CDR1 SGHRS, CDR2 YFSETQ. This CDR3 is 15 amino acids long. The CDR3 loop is CASSLELRDTGELFF. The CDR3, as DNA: TGCGCCAGCAGCTTGGAGTTGCGGGACACCGGGGAGCTGTTTTTT.

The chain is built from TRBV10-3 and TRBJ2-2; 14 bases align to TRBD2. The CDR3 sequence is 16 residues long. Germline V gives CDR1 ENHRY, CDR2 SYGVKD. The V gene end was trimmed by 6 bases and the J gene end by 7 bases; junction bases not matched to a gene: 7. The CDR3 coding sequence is TGTGCCATCAGCAGGACTAGCGGGGGGATTGGCGGGGAGCTGTTTTTT. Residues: CAISRTSGGIGGELFF.

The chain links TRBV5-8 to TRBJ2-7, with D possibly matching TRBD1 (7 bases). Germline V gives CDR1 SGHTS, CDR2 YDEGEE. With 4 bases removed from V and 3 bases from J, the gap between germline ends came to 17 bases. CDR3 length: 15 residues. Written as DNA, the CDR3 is TGTGCCAGCAGCCCCAAGGGGGGACAGCTCTACGAGCAGTACTTC. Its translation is CASSPKGGQLYEQYF.

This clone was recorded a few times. CDR3 sequence reads: CASSIYRGPQETQYF. The CDR3 nucleotides are TGTGCCAGTAGTATTTACAGGGGGCCCCAAGAGACCCAGTACTTC. This chain uses TRBV19 with TRBJ2-5, with 9 positions matching TRBD1. Germline V gene lookup returns CDR1 LNHDA and CDR2 SQIVND (reference sequence). This CDR3 contains 15 residues. The V and J ends lost 3 bases and 1 base, in that order; junction bases with no gene match: 3.

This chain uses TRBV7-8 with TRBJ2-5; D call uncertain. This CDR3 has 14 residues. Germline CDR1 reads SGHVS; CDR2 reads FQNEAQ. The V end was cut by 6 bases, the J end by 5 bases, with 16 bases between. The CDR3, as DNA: TGTGCCAGCAGACGTGAATCGGGTTACGAGACCCAGTACTTC. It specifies CASRRESGYETQYF.

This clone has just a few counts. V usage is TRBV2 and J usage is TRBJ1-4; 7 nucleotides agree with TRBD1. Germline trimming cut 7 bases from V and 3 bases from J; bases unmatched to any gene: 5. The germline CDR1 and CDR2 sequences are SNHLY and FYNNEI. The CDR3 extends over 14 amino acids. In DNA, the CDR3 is TGTGCCAGCAACTTGGGACAGCCTAATGAAAAACTGTTTTTT. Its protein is CASNLGQPNEKLFF.